This T cell receptor (beta chain) came from a study of cytomegalovirus exposure and HLA in healthy donors. Primers: 60 Vbeta forward and 13 Jbeta reverse. Profiled with immunoSEQ multiplex PCR; TCRdb holds only in-frame clones, not every one. The table has roughly 140,000 clones, approximately 68% seen once. V dropped 5 bases and J dropped 2; count of bases not matched to a gene: 8. Germline-derived CDR1 and CDR2 are MNHEY and SMNVEV (reference sequence). This CDR3 comprises 15 residues. Material: PBMCs. The source of this sequence is a man aged 35-49 years in good health and CMV-seronegative. The J gene is TRBJ2-5, the V gene TRBV27; 7 bases line up with TRBD1. The CDR3 nucleotides are TGTGCCAGCAGTACCTCGACAGGGTATCAAGAGACCCAGTACTTC. Translated, it gives CASSTSTGYQETQYF.